This T cell receptor beta chain emerged from a study of OX40 agonist ivuxolimab in advanced cancers. With V trimmed by 4 bases and J by 2 bases, 13 bases remained unmatched. Per the germline V gene, CDR1 is SGHRS and CDR2 is YFSETQ. The CDR3 extends over 17 amino acids. The table came from immunoSEQ multiplex PCR; TCRdb's copy has only in-frame clones and leaves some out. In the table there are around 63,000 clones, more than 80% of which are singletons. This TCR was recovered from an adult with an advanced solid tumor such as melanoma, head and neck, liver or kidney cancer. This sample comprised CD4+ or CD8+ T cells sorted from blood, obtained in a trial of the OX40 agonist ivuxolimab. The chain combines TRBV5-1 with TRBJ2-3; 7 nucleotides align to TRBD2. This chain's CDR3 is CASSTVTSAFHTDTQYF. The CDR3 DNA follows: TGCGCCAGCAGCACCGTTACTAGCGCATTCCACACAGATACGCAGTATTTT.